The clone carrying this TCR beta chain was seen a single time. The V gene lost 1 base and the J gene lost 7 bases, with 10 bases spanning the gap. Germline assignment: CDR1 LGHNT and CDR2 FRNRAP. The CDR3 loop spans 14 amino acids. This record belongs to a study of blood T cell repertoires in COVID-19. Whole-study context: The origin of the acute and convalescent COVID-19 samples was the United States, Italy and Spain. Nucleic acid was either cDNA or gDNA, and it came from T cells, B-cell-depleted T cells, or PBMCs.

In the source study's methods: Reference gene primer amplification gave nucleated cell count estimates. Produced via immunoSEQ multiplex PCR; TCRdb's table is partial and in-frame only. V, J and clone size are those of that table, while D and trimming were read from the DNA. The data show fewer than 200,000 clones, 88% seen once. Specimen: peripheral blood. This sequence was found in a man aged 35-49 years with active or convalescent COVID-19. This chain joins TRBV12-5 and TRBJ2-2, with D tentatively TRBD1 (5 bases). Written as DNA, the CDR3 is TGTGCTAGTGGTTTGGACAGGACGGGCGGGGAGCTGTTTTTT. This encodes CASGLDRTGGELFF.